This TCR beta chain is drawn from a study of blood T cell repertoires in COVID-19. Looking at the study overall: PBMCs, B-cell-depleted T cells, or T cells were the source of the cDNA or gDNA that made up the material.

In its sample, this clone was seen a few times. CDR3 length equals 14 residues. Germline CDR1 is SNHLY and CDR2 is FYNNEI. V shed 6 bases, J shed 4 bases, and the junction held 3 bases outside the gene matches. Under the authors' procedure: Reference gene primer amplification gave nucleated cell count estimates. Sequencing used immunoSEQ multiplex PCR; TCRdb keeps in-frame clones, though not all of them. That table supplies the V and J calls and clone size; D and trimming were determined from the DNA. The sample has 55,000 to 75,000 clones, roughly 84% seen once. The sequencing sample was made of peripheral blood. The sequence derives from a man older than 75 with COVID-19, enrolled during active disease. V and J are TRBV2 and TRBJ2-3, with 11 bases lining up with TRBD2. CDR3 protein: CASSRTSGSDTQYF. CDR3 coding DNA: TGTGCCAGCAGCCGGACTAGCGGGTCAGATACGCAGTATTTT. Full variable domain (rest looked up from reference TRBV2 and TRBJ2-3): EPEVTQTPSHQVTQMGQEVILRCVPISNHLYFYWYRQILGQKVEFLVSFYNNEISEKSEIFDDQFSVERPDGSNFTLKIRSTKLEDSAMYFCASSRTSGSDTQYFGPGTRLTVL.